This paragraph reports one T cell receptor beta chain. Primers: 60 Vbeta forward and 13 Jbeta reverse. Produced via immunoSEQ multiplex PCR; TCRdb's table is partial and in-frame only. Here the sample spans 100,000 to 150,000 clones, about 80% being singletons. Germline V gene lookup returns CDR1 GTSNPN and CDR2 SVGIG (reference sequence). This CDR3 has 17 residues. The V end lost 0 bases, the J end lost 11 bases, and 26 bases lay between the germline ends. This sample was taken from a study of cytomegalovirus exposure and HLA in healthy donors. The V and J genes are TRBV30 and TRBJ1-3; no reliable D call. This TCR was sampled from a woman in her 50s in good health and CMV-seronegative. The sequenced sample was PBMCs. CDR3: CAWSVILGPSPASAIYF. The CDR3 region has the DNA TGTGCCTGGAGTGTAATACTAGGACCTAGCCCCGCAAGCGCCATATATTTT.